The 22 T cell receptor beta chains given below trace back to one sample, sequenced in a study of T-cell reconstitution after alpha-beta-depleted transplantation in children. Construction of the TCRbeta library involved unique molecular identifiers. TCRdb re-called the PCR reads through MiXCR, storing one row per CDR3 protein. Of some 350,000 distinct CDR3 sequences in the sample, around 15% were seen once. The input for sequencing was PBMCs, mostly from graft donor cells, taken 360 days after TCRalphabeta/CD19-depleted stem cell transplant. These receptors were taken from a male patient between 2 and 10 years old who had a stem cell transplant for acute lymphoblastic leukemia, so the T cells may come from the graft donor.

The DNA for the CDR3 is TGTGCCAGCAGTCGACCAGCGGGATTGTCCTACGAGCAGTACTTC. It yields the protein CASSRPAGLSYEQYF. The chain combines TRBV2 with TRBJ2-7; 7 positions agree with TRBD2. The trim removed 5 bases at V and 1 base at J, leaving 8 bases unmatched. Germline V gene sequence: CDR1 SNHLY, CDR2 FYNNEI. The length of the CDR3 is 15 residues.

The table lists this clonotype with many counts. V usage is TRBV12-3 or TRBV12-4 and J usage is TRBJ2-7; a weak D match, TRBD2 (6 bases). The CDR3 totals 14 residues. The V and J ends lost 5 bases and 2 bases respectively, with 13 bases between them. CDR3 loop: CASSPRGGPYEQYF. CDR3 bases: TGTGCCAGCAGTCCACGGGGAGGCCCCTACGAGCAGTACTTC.

This clonotype appeared a few times. The chain couples TRBV4-3 to TRBJ2-5; D possibly matches TRBD1 or TRBD2 (5 bases each). This CDR3 region has 15 residues. V was clipped by 4 bases and J by 4 bases, with 16 bases between them. Per germline, CDR1 LGHNA and CDR2 YSLEER. CDR3 DNA sequence: TGCGCCAGCAGCCCCGACACCAAGAGGGGAGAGACCCAGTACTTC. Its protein product is CASSPDTKRGETQYF.

At least ten counts were recorded for this clonotype. The chain employs TRBV5-6 and TRBJ2-1; 10 positions match TRBD2. Germline assignment: CDR1 SGHDT and CDR2 YYEEEE. Trimming at V came to 2 bases and at J to 7 bases, leaving 12 bases not matched to a gene. The CDR3 is made up of 17 amino acids. The CDR3 bases are TGTGCCAGCAGCTTTCTTTCGCGTGCTAGCGGGAGTAATGAGCAGTTCTTC. Translation gives CASSFLSRASGSNEQFF.

At least ten counts were recorded for this clonotype. The rearrangement uses TRBV5-4 and TRBJ1-2, with 7 bases aligning to TRBD1. Trimming took 0 bases from V and 4 from J; bases not matched to a gene: 3. Germline lookup yields CDR1 SGHNT and CDR2 YYREEE (reference sequence). The CDR3 contains 14 residues. CDR3 sequence: CASSLDPGGYGYTF. As DNA, the CDR3 is TGTGCCAGCAGCTTGGATCCAGGGGGCTATGGCTACACCTTC.

This clonotype was seen more than once but under ten times. The V call is TRBV5-1, the J call TRBJ2-1; 7 bases are a match to TRBD2. CDR1 SGHRS and CDR2 YFSETQ come from the germline V gene. The CDR3 length is 14 residues. V lost 4 bases, J lost 9 bases, and 10 bases stayed unmatched. For the CDR3, the DNA is TGCGCCAGCAGCCTAGCGGCTCCGACGATTGAGCAGTTCTTC. Protein sequence: CASSLAAPTIEQFF.

This clonotype was seen a handful of times. The chain carries TRBV4-1 and TRBJ2-7; weak D call: TRBD2 (6 bases). CDR1 MGHRA and CDR2 YSYEKL come from the germline V gene. Trimming took off 0 bases at V and 2 bases at J, with 20 bases between the two ends. There are 18 residues in the CDR3. The CDR3 is CASSQDVRPGGFAYEQYF. CDR3 DNA sequence: TGCGCCAGCAGCCAAGATGTCCGACCTGGGGGGTTCGCCTACGAGCAGTACTTC.

V usage is TRBV5-1 and J usage is TRBJ2-5; the D gene is possibly TRBD2 (6 bases). The CDR3 is made up of 14 amino acids. Germline CDR1 is SGHRS and CDR2 is YFSETQ. Trimming stripped 7 bases from V and 1 base from J, with 14 bases between. The CDR3 sequence: CASRPGGAQETQYF. The CDR3 coding sequence is TGCGCCAGCCGCCCCGGCGGGGCCCAAGAGACCCAGTACTTC.

The chain links TRBV12-3 or TRBV12-4 to TRBJ2-1; 9 bases align to TRBD2. Germline trimming cut 2 bases from V and 8 bases from J; bases unmatched to any gene: 10. The CDR3 totals 16 residues. The CDR3 protein is CASSLYAGGPQDEQFF. The CDR3 coding sequence is TGTGCCAGCAGTTTATATGCGGGAGGGCCGCAGGATGAGCAGTTCTTC.

At least ten counts were recorded for this clonotype. The chain uses TRBV7-2 and TRBJ2-3; 14 bases agree with TRBD2. The CDR3 runs 16 residues. Unmatched junction bases numbered 4, after V lost 2 bases and J lost 6 bases. Germline-derived CDR1 and CDR2 are SGHTA and FQGNSA. The CDR3 sequence is CASSLTGLAGDDTQYF. For the CDR3, the DNA is TGTGCCAGCAGCTTAACGGGACTAGCGGGAGACGATACGCAGTATTTT.

The chain couples TRBV5-1 to TRBJ2-2; D gene uncertain. With 5 bases removed from V and 0 bases from J, the gap between germline ends came to 8 bases. There are 14 residues in the CDR3. The germline CDR1 and CDR2 sequences are SGHRS and YFSETQ. CDR3: CASRKTANTGELFF. The CDR3 DNA follows: TGCGCCAGCAGAAAAACCGCGAACACCGGGGAGCTGTTTTTT.

Many counts were recorded for this clonotype. The rearrangement joins TRBV29-1 to TRBJ2-7; 9 bases are a match to TRBD1. The V gene end was trimmed by 0 bases and the J gene end by 6 bases; junction bases not matched to a gene: 6. This CDR3 is built from 14 residues. CDR1 SQVTM and CDR2 ANQGSEA come from the germline V gene. The DNA of the CDR3 is TGCAGCGTTGAAGATTCCACAGGGGGCGCCGAGCAGTACTTC. Encoded protein: CSVEDSTGGAEQYF.

About this clonotype: A read error may explain this, as a much larger clone is one base away. V usage is TRBV27 and J usage is TRBJ1-5, with D perhaps TRBD1 (6 bases). V lost 3 bases to trimming and J lost 4 bases, with 10 bases between them. This CDR3 has 14 amino acids. The germline gives CDR1 MNHEY, CDR2 SMNVEV (reference sequence). This CDR3 reads CASSFGTSNQPQHF. CDR3 nucleotide sequence: TGTGCCAGCAGTTTCGGGACAAGTAATCAGCCCCAGCATTTT.

The chain carries TRBV30 and TRBJ2-1; no reliable D call. There are 12 residues in the CDR3. The germline V gene encodes CDR1 GTSNPN and CDR2 SVGIG (reference sequence). With 2 bases removed from V and 6 bases from J, the gap between germline ends came to 8 bases. CDR3 bases: TGTGCCTGGAGTTGGACCTTCAATGAGCAGTTCTTC. This gives the protein CAWSWTFNEQFF.

The V call is TRBV20-1, the J call TRBJ2-7, with 7 bases identical to TRBD2. The CDR3 extends over 18 amino acids. Germline lookup yields CDR1 DFQATT and CDR2 SNEGSKA (reference sequence). Losses at the gene ends were 0 bases for V and 3 bases for J; bases not matched to a gene: 17. The CDR3 DNA is TGCAGTGCTAGAGATCCATGGACTAGTGCCCTGTTCAACTACGAGCAGTACTTC. It yields the protein CSARDPWTSALFNYEQYF.

The chain's CDR3 is CASRLHRQGRTGELFF. The CDR3 coding sequence is TGTGCCAGCAGGTTACACCGACAGGGGAGGACCGGGGAGCTGTTTTTT. V and J are TRBV6-5 and TRBJ2-2; 8 bases line up with TRBD1. Trimming took 6 bases from V and 5 from J; bases not matched to a gene: 11. Per germline, CDR1 MNHEY and CDR2 SVGAGI. The CDR3 is made up of 16 amino acids.

This clonotype was seen many times. The chain couples TRBV5-1 to TRBJ2-5; D uncertain. The V end lost 0 bases, the J end lost 0 bases, and 6 bases lay between the germline ends. The CDR3 loop spans 14 amino acids. CDR1 is SGHRS and CDR2 is YFSETQ in the germline V gene. CDR3 sequence (DNA): TGCGCCAGCAGCTTGGTTACGGACCAAGAGACCCAGTACTTC. As protein: CASSLVTDQETQYF.

The chain is built from TRBV5-6 and TRBJ1-1; D gene ambiguous. Germline CDR1 reads SGHDT; CDR2 reads YYEEEE. This CDR3 comprises 15 residues. V lost 3 bases, J lost 2 bases, and 14 bases lay in between. The chain's CDR3 is CASSSSSTENTEAFF. DNA of the CDR3: TGTGCCAGCAGCTCGAGTTCAACAGAAAACACTGAAGCTTTCTTT.

This sequence joins TRBV6-5 and TRBJ2-5; 7 bases match TRBD2. CDR1 and CDR2 from the germline V gene are MNHEY and SVGAGI. The CDR3 loop spans 16 amino acids. The V and J ends lost 1 base and 5 bases, in that order; junction bases with no gene match: 10. CDR3 nucleotide sequence: TGTGCCAGCAGTTACTATTTTAACGGGGGAGGGGAGACCCAGTACTTC. Encoded protein: CASSYYFNGGGETQYF.

In this sample, this clonotype turned up a few times. V usage is TRBV7-2 and J usage is TRBJ2-1; the D is unclear. Per germline, CDR1 SGHTA and CDR2 FQGNSA. V was pared by 0 bases and J by 4 bases, with 13 bases between. CDR3 size: 16 residues. The CDR3 DNA sequence: TGTGCCAGCAGCTTAGCGGGCGCATTTCTATACAATGAGCAGTTCTTC. Its translation is CASSLAGAFLYNEQFF. The whole variable domain, filled in from reference TRBV7-2 and TRBJ2-1, reads GAGVSQSPSNKVTEKGKDVELRCDPISGHTALYWYRQSLGQGLEFLIYFQGNSAPDKSGLPSDRFSAERTGGSVSTLTIQRTQQEDSAVYLCASSLAGAFLYNEQFFGPGTRLTVL.

Only a few counts were recorded for this clonotype. The chain uses TRBV10-2 and TRBJ1-5, with 10 bases identical to TRBD1. V gave up 6 bases and J gave up 6 bases; unmatched junction bases: 8. The CDR3 spans 15 residues. Germline CDR1 and CDR2: WSHSY and SAAADI. The CDR3 loop is CASRDRDRGSQPQHF. The DNA of the CDR3 is TGCGCCAGCAGGGACCGGGACAGGGGAAGTCAGCCCCAGCATTTT.

V gene TRBV7-2 combines with J gene TRBJ2-5, with D tentatively TRBD1 or TRBD2 (5 bases each). The germline V gene has CDR1 SGHTA and CDR2 FQGNSA. V lost 5 bases and J lost 9, with 19 bases in between. This CDR3 is 14 amino acids long. The CDR3 region is CASSQWWDARSQYF. CDR3 sequence (DNA): TGTGCCAGCAGCCAGTGGTGGGACGCCAGGTCCCAGTACTTC.